This T cell receptor (beta chain) was sequenced during a study of blood T cell repertoires in COVID-19. Source study methods: Amplification of reference gene primers was used by the study to estimate nucleated cell counts. Here immunoSEQ multiplex PCR was the method, and the copy in TCRdb shows in-frame clones only, minus some. That table gives V, J and clone size, and the DNA gave D and trimming. The table records about 320,000 clones, over 70% of them present only once. The CDR3 runs to 16 residues. Germline V gene lookup returns CDR1 SGDLS and CDR2 YYNGEE. The V and J ends lost 3 bases and 4 bases, in that order; junction bases with no gene match: 9.

The chain joins TRBV9 to TRBJ1-1, with TRBD1 matching over 10 bases. Specimen: peripheral blood. This receptor was taken from a woman aged 45 to 65 with acute or convalescent COVID-19. The CDR3 DNA follows: TGTGCCAGCAGCGCCAGACAGGGGGCAGGAGGCACTGAAGCTTTCTTT. Its protein is CASSARQGAGGTEAFF.